The 13 T cell receptor beta chains below were found in one sample sequenced in a study of cytomegalovirus exposure and HLA in healthy donors. PCR employed 60 Vbeta and 13 Jbeta primers. The table came from immunoSEQ multiplex PCR; TCRdb's copy has only in-frame clones and leaves some out. There are approximately 190,000 clones in the sample; over 65% occur only once, and approximately 2.9% lies in the top ten. Sequencing was carried out using PBMCs. Receptor source: a woman between 50 and 59 years old in good health and CMV-seropositive.

To note about this clone: Its ends do not fully match the called genes, so a read error is possible. The chain is built from TRBV4-2 and TRBJ2-5; 7 bases are shared with TRBD1. The germline V gene has CDR1 LGHNA and CDR2 YNFKEQ. The CDR3 loop spans 15 amino acids. The CDR3 region is CASRQAGGLEETQYF. The CDR3 DNA reads TGTGCCAGCAGGCAAGCAGGGGGATTGGAGGAGACCCAGTACTTC.

This clone was counted a single time. This rearrangement joins TRBV6-1 to TRBJ2-3; 10 nucleotides agree with TRBD2. Trimming took 7 bases from V and 0 from J; bases not matched to a gene: 4. CDR3 length: 15 residues. Looked up from germline, CDR1 is MNHNS and CDR2 is SASEGT. In DNA, the CDR3 is TGTGCCAGCATCTCTAGCGGGGGCAGCACAGATACGCAGTATTTT. Encoded protein: CASISSGGSTDTQYF.

This chain uses TRBV10-3 with TRBJ1-5; possibly TRBD1 for D (5 bases). The germline V gene encodes CDR1 ENHRY and CDR2 SYGVKD. The V and J ends lost 8 bases and 5 bases respectively, with 13 bases between them. The CDR3 length is 13 residues. This chain's CDR3 is CAIRQNQDQPQHF. The CDR3 nucleotides are TGTGCCATCCGACAGAACCAAGATCAGCCCCAGCATTTT.

About this clone: Other DNA sequences in this specimen translate into the identical CDR3. The V gene is TRBV28, the J gene TRBJ2-1; TRBD2 agrees at 8 bases. The J segment lost 6 bases and the V segment lost 3 bases, leaving 7 bases of the junction unmatched. Germline CDR1 is MDHEN and CDR2 is SYDVKM. This CDR3 region has 15 residues. The CDR3 region is CASSFGLAGGNEQFF. CDR3 coding DNA: TGTGCCAGCAGTTTCGGGCTAGCGGGCGGCAATGAGCAGTTCTTC.

V gene TRBV6-6 combines with J gene TRBJ1-1; TRBD1 might be the D (5 bases). The germline V and J ends were trimmed by 5 bases and 0 bases, with 13 bases remaining between them. The CDR3 extends over 15 amino acids. Germline V gene sequence: CDR1 MNHNY, CDR2 SVGAGI (reference sequence). DNA for the CDR3: TGTGCCAGCAGTCCCAGACAGACCATGAACACTGAAGCTTTCTTT. It yields the protein CASSPRQTMNTEAFF.

CDR3 residues: CASSYQNYGYTF. As DNA, the CDR3 is TGTGCCAGCAGTTATCAGAACTATGGCTACACCTTC. The chain carries TRBV6-6 and TRBJ1-2, with unresolved D. Between the trimmed V and J ends, which lost 3 bases and 2 bases, there was a span of 4 bases. The CDR3 sequence is 12 residues long. In germline, CDR1 is MNHNY, CDR2 SVGAGI (reference sequence).

J is TRBJ2-7 and V is TRBV28; a weak D match, TRBD2 (6 bases). Trimming took off 5 bases at V and 5 bases at J, with 19 bases between the two ends. The germline CDR1 and CDR2 sequences are MDHEN and SYDVKM. CDR3 length: 15 amino acids. The CDR3 loop is CASSQTRGMENEQYF. The CDR3 DNA sequence: TGTGCCAGCAGTCAAACGCGGGGAATGGAAAACGAGCAGTACTTC.

With regard to this clone: One end of the junction is discordant with germline, which a read error may explain. This sample also contains other DNA sequences that code for the same CDR3. The chain is built from TRBV7-3 and TRBJ2-2, with D possibly matching TRBD1 (5 bases). This CDR3 contains 14 residues. In germline, CDR1 is SGHTA, CDR2 FQGTGA. The CDR3 DNA follows: TGTGCCAGCAGCGTGAACAGGAACACTGGGGAGCTGTTTTTT. This gives the protein CASSVNRNTGELFF.

V gene TRBV28 combines with J gene TRBJ2-3; D call uncertain. There are 15 residues in the CDR3. Germline V gene sequence: CDR1 MDHEN, CDR2 SYDVKM. Deletions cut 6 bases from V and 1 base from J, with 14 bases between. DNA of the CDR3: TGTGCCAGCAGAGCCTGGCCCGCGGGCACAGATACGCAGTATTTT. Translating gives CASRAWPAGTDTQYF.

The chain has TRBV25-1 and TRBJ1-2; tentatively, D is TRBD1 (5 bases). Germline V gives CDR1 MGHDK, CDR2 SYGVNS. CDR3 length: 16 amino acids. Between the trimmed V and J ends, which lost 4 bases and 0 bases, there was a span of 15 bases. The CDR3 coding sequence is TGTGCCAGCAGTGTGGGGGGTGGGGGTCCTAACTATGGCTACACCTTC. This codes for CASSVGGGGPNYGYTF.

V and J are TRBV4-3 and TRBJ2-2, with D perhaps TRBD2 (5 bases). This CDR3 has 16 amino acids. Germline loops: CDR1 LGHNA, CDR2 YSLEER. Trimming took 1 base from V and 2 from J, leaving 11 bases between them. As DNA, the CDR3 is TGCGCCAGCAGCCAAGGTCGCGGGCACAACACCGGGGAGCTGTTTTTT. It encodes CASSQGRGHNTGELFF.

The rearrangement joins TRBV7-9 to TRBJ1-1, with a tentative D call TRBD1 (5 bases). Trimming removed 1 base at V and 1 base at J, with 10 bases between. Germline V gene sequence: CDR1 SEHNR, CDR2 FQNEAQ (reference sequence). The length of the CDR3 is 15 residues. The chain's CDR3 is CASSLVGGSNTEAFF. CDR3 DNA: TGTGCCAGCAGCTTAGTTGGGGGGTCGAACACTGAAGCTTTCTTT.

V is TRBV6-5 and J is TRBJ2-4, with D maybe TRBD2 (5 bases). V shed 7 bases and J shed 0 bases, with 13 bases lying between them. This CDR3 is built from 15 residues. Looked up from germline, CDR1 is MNHEY and CDR2 is SVGAGI. CDR3 region: CASTPDGLAKNIQYF. The DNA of the CDR3 is TGTGCCAGCACCCCCGACGGACTAGCCAAAAACATTCAGTACTTC.